The 23 T cell receptor beta chains below come from one sample, sequenced in a study of tumor and adjacent non-tumor tissue in lung cancer. A modified ARM-PCR protocol with three rounds of nested PCR amplified TCRbeta. A single record per CDR3 protein comes from TCRdb applying MiXCR to the multiplex PCR reads. The table includes roughly 75,000 distinct CDR3 sequences, nearly 70% detected once. The template was RNA from unsorted bulk tissue. This non-tumor lung sample came from over 3 cm beyond the tumor edge. Sequencing was done on a sample of distant non-tumor lung tissue. These receptors came from a woman aged 45 to 65 with non-small cell lung cancer.

A note on this clonotype: It may be a read error: a sequence one base away is much more abundant. Likely a read error: the CDR3 ends without its conserved phenylalanine or tryptophan. In DNA, the CDR3 is TGCAGCGTTGAACAGAGCTCCTACAATGAGCAGTTCTTA. Its translation is CSVEQSSYNEQFL. This chain links TRBV29-1 with TRBJ2-1; D gene unclear. The CDR3 covers 13 residues. With 2 bases removed from V and 0 bases from J, the gap between germline ends came to 5 bases. CDR1 is SQVTM, CDR2 ANQGSEA, per germline.

For this clonotype: Sequence at one end of the junction differs from germline and may be a read error. The V and J genes are TRBV7-9 and TRBJ2-7; possible D gene TRBD2, 5 bases. Germline loops: CDR1 SEHNR, CDR2 FQNEAQ (reference sequence). CDR3 length equals 14 residues. The CDR3: CASTLVVAGYEQYF. In nucleotides, the CDR3 is TGTGCCAGCACCTTAGTAGTGGCGGGCTACGAGCAGTACTTC.

This clonotype was seen repeatedly, ten times or more. This chain links TRBV28 with TRBJ2-7; 8 bases match TRBD1. Germline-derived CDR1 and CDR2 are MDHEN and SYDVKM. Trimming removed 6 bases from V and 4 bases from J; junction bases left unmatched: 5. The CDR3 sequence is 13 residues long. CDR3 nucleotide sequence: TGTGCCAGCAGCCTCAGGGGGCTGTACGAGCAGTACTTC. Translated: CASSLRGLYEQYF.

The chain employs TRBV24-1 and TRBJ2-1, with 7 bases aligning to TRBD2. The CDR3 runs 15 residues. CDR1 is KGHDR and CDR2 is SFDVKD in the germline V gene. Unmatched junction bases numbered 10, after V lost 4 bases and J lost 8 bases. CDR3 nucleotide sequence: TGTGCCACCAGTGACCGGACTAGGTTAGACGATGAGCAGTTCTTC. This gives the protein CATSDRTRLDDEQFF.

As regards this clonotype: A much larger clone lies a single base off, so this may be a read error. V usage is TRBV10-3 and J usage is TRBJ2-3; D is ambiguous. This CDR3 contains 14 residues. Looked up from germline, CDR1 is ENHRY and CDR2 is SYGVKD. The CDR3 DNA reads TGTGCCATCAGTGAATACAGCTACACACATACGCAGTATTTT. As protein: CAISEYSYTHTQYF.

A word on this clonotype: As the CDR3 is not closed by the conserved phenylalanine or tryptophan, this likely results from a read error. The chain is built from TRBV29-1 and TRBJ2-2, with 12 bases fitting TRBD2. This CDR3 has 15 amino acids. Germline V gene sequence: CDR1 SQVTM, CDR2 ANQGSEA. CDR3 DNA sequence: TGCAGCGTGAAGACTAGCGGGGGTAACACCGGGGAACTGTTTTCT. Translated: CSVKTSGGNTGELFS.

In regard to this clonotype: Just one base apart from a much larger clone, this may be a read error. The chain combines TRBV6-1 with TRBJ1-3; D remains ambiguous. Trimming took off 10 bases at V and 1 base at J, with 11 bases between the two ends. CDR1 MNHNS and CDR2 SASEGT come from the germline V gene. This CDR3 is 13 amino acids long. CDR3 bases: TGTGCCACCGGAATGTCTTCTGGAAACACCATATATTTT. Amino acids: CATGMSSGNTIYF.

To note about this clonotype: This may be a read error: a much more frequent sequence differs by one nucleotide. This sequence joins TRBV5-4 and TRBJ2-5; tentative D call: TRBD2 (6 bases). Per the germline V gene, CDR1 is SGHNT and CDR2 is YYREEE (reference sequence). This CDR3 spans 15 amino acids. Here the CDR3 DNA reads TGTGCCAGCAGCTTTGGAGGTAGCGGTTTAGAGACCAAGTACTTC. Residues: CASSFGGSGLETKYF.

This clonotype appeared once. Just one base apart from a much larger clone, this may be a read error. This rearrangement joins TRBV12-3 or TRBV12-4 to TRBJ1-2; no clear D. V was shortened by 1 base and J by 6 bases, with 9 bases between the two germline ends. CDR3 length: 13 amino acids. The CDR3 nucleotides read TGTGCCAGCAGTTTAGGACCGAACGATGGCTACACCTTC. Translation: CASSLGPNDGYTF.

On this clonotype itself: In this CDR3 the conserved last residue, phenylalanine or tryptophan, is missing, so a read error is likely. The chain couples TRBV28 to TRBJ1-2; 7 positions agree with TRBD1. The trim removed 4 bases at V and 5 bases at J, leaving 7 bases unmatched. The CDR3 extends over 14 amino acids. The germline CDR1 and CDR2 sequences are MDHEN and SYDVKM. CDR3 nucleotide sequence: TGTGCCAGCAGTTCCTCCGGGACAGTTTATGGCTACACCTTA. Translation gives CASSSSGTVYGYTL.

As concerns this clonotype: An end of the junction does not agree with germline; a read error may underlie this. V is TRBV5-4 and J is TRBJ2-1; the match to TRBD1 covers 7 bases. Germline CDR1 and CDR2: SGHNT and YYREEE (reference sequence). The CDR3 runs 18 residues. This CDR3 reads CASTPDPRGPNSYNKQFF. CDR3 in DNA: TGTGCCAGCACTCCGGATCCAAGGGGGCCCAACTCCTACAATAAGCAGTTCTTC. Drawing the rest from reference TRBV5-4 and TRBJ2-1, the complete variable domain is ETGVTQSPTHLIKTRGQQVTLRCSSQSGHNTVSWYQQALGQGPQFIFQYYREEENGRGNFPPRFSGLQFPNYSSELNVNALELDDSALYLCASTPDPRGPNSYNKQFFGPGTRLTVL.

V gene TRBV16 combines with J gene TRBJ1-4; possible D gene TRBD1, 5 bases. The CDR3 has 15 amino acids. Trimming removed 6 bases at V and 3 bases at J, with 14 bases between. Germline V gives CDR1 KGHSY, CDR2 FQNENV. The CDR3: CASRSTGAPNEKLFF. The CDR3 nucleotides read TGTGCCAGCAGATCCACAGGTGCTCCTAATGAAAAACTGTTTTTT.

The count of this clonotype is one. The CDR3 nucleotides read TGCGCCAGCAGCCAAGATCTGTACAGGGGGCTTTCCGGGCTGTACTTC. Translation gives CASSQDLYRGLSGLYF. The chain joins TRBV4-1 to TRBJ2-7, with 9 bases fitting TRBD1. The CDR3 consists of 16 residues. Per the germline V gene, CDR1 is MGHRA and CDR2 is YSYEKL. V trimming: 0 bases; J trimming: 12 bases; junction bases outside the gene matches: 15.

This clonotype was seen only once. The V gene is TRBV20-1, the J gene TRBJ2-1, with a possible D match to TRBD2 (5 bases). The CDR3 is made up of 16 amino acids. The ends were cut back, 7 bases at V and 7 bases at J, with 26 bases in the middle. Per the germline V gene, CDR1 is DFQATT and CDR2 is SNEGSKA (reference sequence). CDR3 amino acids: CSVPIHLANSGNEQFF. CDR3 coding DNA: TGCAGTGTTCCCATCCACTTGGCGAACTCGGGGAATGAGCAGTTCTTC.

In regard to this clonotype: A single base separates this from a much larger clone, so it may be a read error. This chain joins TRBV28 and TRBJ2-6; no clear D. CDR1 is MDHEN and CDR2 is SYDVKM in the germline V gene. The CDR3 runs to 14 residues. The CDR3 nucleotides read TGTGCCAGCACCAGGAGCTTTGGGTCCAACGTCCTGACTTTC. It codes for CASTRSFGSNVLTF.

Regarding this clonotype: A much bigger clone sits one base away, suggesting this may be a read error. The chain recombines TRBV13 with TRBJ2-1; TRBD2 matches at 10 bases. The CDR3 covers 16 residues. Germline lookup yields CDR1 PRHDT and CDR2 FYEKMQ (reference sequence). The trim removed 5 bases at V and 7 bases at J, leaving 11 bases unmatched. CDR3 nucleotides: TGTGCCAGCAGCCCCCAGCGGGAGGGGCCCTGTAATGAGCAGTTCTTC. Its protein is CASSPQREGPCNEQFF.

This clonotype was seen repeatedly, ten times or more. V is TRBV4-2 and J is TRBJ1-5; tentative D call: TRBD1 (5 bases). CDR1 is LGHNA and CDR2 is YNFKEQ in the germline V gene. The CDR3 covers 14 residues. Trimming stripped 1 base from V and 6 bases from J, with 10 bases between. CDR3 in DNA: TGTGCCAGCAGCCAAGGGGGCGAAGGTCAGCCCCAGCATTTT. Translation gives CASSQGGEGQPQHF.

This clonotype was picked up many times. The chain employs TRBV20-1 and TRBJ2-7; D perhaps matches TRBD1 (6 bases). Germline V CDR1 and CDR2: DFQATT, SNEGSKA (reference sequence). Deletions cut 1 base from V and 0 bases from J, with 16 bases between. The CDR3 is 16 residues long. CDR3 DNA: TGCAGTGCTAGAGTCCAGGGGACCGATAGCTCCTACGAGCAGTACTTC. Amino acid sequence: CSARVQGTDSSYEQYF.

Comments on this clonotype: The junction shows a germline mismatch at one end, possibly a read error. The rearrangement joins TRBV6-5 to TRBJ1-4, with D perhaps matching TRBD1 (6 bases). The CDR3 is 13 residues long. Germline V gives CDR1 MNHEY, CDR2 SVGAGI. CDR3 nucleotide sequence: TGTACCAGCAGCCAGGGGATGGGTGAAAAACTGTATTTT. Translating gives CTSSQGMGEKLYF.

A remark on this clonotype: Compared with germline, one end of the junction differs, possibly owing to a read error. V is TRBV4-2 and J is TRBJ2-1, with 8 bases matching TRBD2. CDR1 is LGHNA, CDR2 YNFKEQ, per germline. The CDR3 extends over 17 amino acids. The CDR3 region is CARSQDSASGSLYEQFF. Here the CDR3 DNA reads TGTGCCAGAAGCCAAGATTCGGCAAGCGGGAGTTTGTATGAGCAGTTTTTC.

For this clonotype: This likely comes from a read error, as the CDR3 has no conserved phenylalanine or tryptophan at its end. J is TRBJ2-3 and V is TRBV11-2; 7 bases match TRBD1. This CDR3 comprises 15 residues. Germline CDR1 SGHAT, CDR2 FQNNGV. DNA of the CDR3: TGTGCCAGCAGCCTGAATACAGGGGATACAGATATGCAGTATTCT. Protein: CASSLNTGDTDMQYS.

The sample holds one count of this clonotype. This may be a read error, as it is one base from a much larger clone. The genes are TRBV20-1 and TRBJ1-5; the D gene is possibly TRBD1 (6 bases). The CDR3 extends over 17 amino acids. Germline V gene lookup returns CDR1 DFQATT and CDR2 SNEGSKA (reference sequence). The chain's CDR3 is CTARRATGPYSNQPQHF. CDR3 DNA sequence: TGCACTGCTAGGAGGGCTACAGGGCCCTATAGCAATCAGCCCCAGCATTTT.

As concerns this clonotype: One end of the junction does not line up with germline, which may come from a read error. The chain couples TRBV29-1 to TRBJ2-7; the match to TRBD2 covers 12 bases. The germline gives CDR1 SQVTM, CDR2 ANQGSEA. This CDR3 spans 15 amino acids. The CDR3 is CSVRGLAGFSYEQYF. CDR3 coding DNA: TGCAGCGTAAGGGGACTAGCGGGTTTCTCCTACGAGCAGTATTTC.